One sample yielded the 9 T cell receptor beta chains listed below, sequenced in a study of blood T cell repertoires in COVID-19. TCRdb keeps only in-frame clones here, not all; method: immunoSEQ multiplex PCR. The sample lists more than 95,000 clones; 80% to 90% were seen once. The source material was peripheral blood. These receptors were obtained from a woman in her 70s with acute or convalescent COVID-19.

The CDR3 nucleotides read TGCGCCAGCAGCCAAGGGACAGGGGCCGGAAACACCATATATTTT. It yields the protein CASSQGTGAGNTIYF. The chain employs TRBV4-3 and TRBJ1-3, with 9 bases aligning to TRBD1. CDR3 length: 15 amino acids. The V and J ends lost 1 base and 4 bases, in that order; junction bases with no gene match: 2. Per the germline V gene, CDR1 is LGHNA and CDR2 is YSLEER.

This sequence joins TRBV7-2 and TRBJ2-1; D not certain. CDR1 SGHTA and CDR2 FQGNSA come from the germline V gene. V was trimmed by 5 bases and J by 7 bases, leaving 6 bases between them. The CDR3 runs to 11 residues. CDR3 protein: CASSPGNEQFF. DNA of the CDR3: TGTGCCAGCAGCCCCGGTAATGAGCAGTTCTTC.

This chain connects TRBV28 to TRBJ1-5; 7 bases fit TRBD1. The V gene end was trimmed by 7 bases and the J gene end by 9 bases; junction bases not matched to a gene: 15. From germline, CDR1 is MDHEN and CDR2 SYDVKM. The CDR3 spans 15 residues. The CDR3 loop reads CASTLPGQPQWPQHF. Written as DNA, the CDR3 is TGTGCCAGCACTCTACCGGGACAGCCTCAGTGGCCCCAGCATTTT.

The chain uses TRBV12-5 and TRBJ1-3, with D perhaps TRBD1 (5 bases). The ends were cut back, 6 bases at V and 0 bases at J, with 18 bases in the middle. Germline V gene lookup returns CDR1 LGHNT and CDR2 FRNRAP. The CDR3 spans 17 residues. The CDR3 region is CASGLDPGLASGNTIYF. The CDR3 DNA reads as TGTGCTAGTGGGCTTGATCCAGGGCTCGCCTCTGGAAACACCATATATTTT.

The chain combines TRBV10-3 with TRBJ1-1; possible D gene TRBD1, 5 bases. Trimming removed 10 bases from V and 5 bases from J, with 14 bases in between. The V gene's germline CDR1 is ENHRY and CDR2 SYGVKD. The CDR3 consists of 12 residues. CDR3 DNA sequence: TGTGCCACCAGGGAGCTTGAGACTGAAGCTTTCTTT. Its protein is CATRELETEAFF.

V and J are TRBV10-3 and TRBJ1-3; tentatively, D is TRBD1 (6 bases). Germline-derived CDR1 and CDR2 are ENHRY and SYGVKD. V was clipped by 4 bases and J by 2 bases, with 6 bases between them. The CDR3 runs to 13 residues. The CDR3 sequence: CAISGDTGNTIYF. The DNA for the CDR3 is TGTGCCATCAGTGGGGACACTGGAAACACCATATATTTT.

The CDR3 is CASSEGGLETQYF. DNA for the CDR3: TGTGCCAGCAGTGAGGGGGGGCTAGAGACCCAGTACTTC. The rearrangement uses TRBV2 and TRBJ2-5, with a possible D match to TRBD2 (7 bases). V dropped 3 bases and J dropped 4 bases, with 9 bases sitting between them. CDR3 length: 13 amino acids. Germline CDR1 and CDR2: SNHLY and FYNNEI.

The chain employs TRBV18 and TRBJ1-2; D remains ambiguous. Germline loops: CDR1 KGHSH, CDR2 LQKENI. V was pared by 3 bases and J by 4 bases, with 15 bases between. CDR3 size: 15 residues. CDR3 sequence: CASSPQLPNFYGYTF. The CDR3 DNA reads as TGTGCCAGCTCACCTCAACTCCCGAACTTCTATGGCTACACCTTC.

This chain uses TRBV6-5 with TRBJ2-3; D gene unclear. CDR1 is MNHEY and CDR2 is SVGAGI in the germline V gene. The CDR3 runs to 12 residues. The V gene lost 6 bases and the J gene lost 1 base, with 5 bases spanning the gap. CDR3: CASSRGTDTQYF. CDR3 sequence (DNA): TGTGCCAGCAGCCGGGGCACAGATACGCAGTATTTT.